Presented here are 24 T cell receptor beta chains from one specimen sequenced in a study of cytomegalovirus exposure and HLA in healthy donors. Clones were sequenced by immunoSEQ multiplex PCR, and TCRdb holds only the in-frame ones, with some missing. The sample lists roughly 60,000 clones, 92% occurring once. The material sequenced was PBMCs. The receptors shown here come from a woman between 18 and 29 years old in good health and CMV-seronegative.

This clone was found once. The chain has TRBV15 and TRBJ1-5; D is undetermined. Germline loops: CDR1 LNHNV, CDR2 YYDKDF (reference sequence). Trimming left V 0 bases short and J 5 bases short, with 5 bases between. The CDR3 is 13 residues long. The DNA for the CDR3 is TGTGCCACCAGCAGAGATCGGGATCAGCCCCAGCATTTT. Translating gives CATSRDRDQPQHF. Combining the CDR3 with reference TRBV15 and TRBJ1-5 gives the whole variable domain DAMVIQNPRYQVTQFGKPVTLSCSQTLNHNVMYWYQQKSSQAPKLLFHYYDKDFNNEADTPDNFQSRRPNTSFCFLDIRSPGLGDTAMYLCATSRDRDQPQHFGDGTRLSIL.

This clone was found once. The junction and the germline gene differ at one end; a read error may be behind it. This sequence joins TRBV11-1 and TRBJ2-3; 9 nucleotides line up with TRBD1. The V gene's germline CDR1 is SGHAT and CDR2 FQDESV (reference sequence). This CDR3 contains 15 residues. CDR3 region: CASSLGQGHTDTQYF. CDR3 in DNA: TGTGCCAGCAGTTTAGGACAGGGGCACACAGATACGCAGTATTTT.

V is TRBV6-5 and J is TRBJ2-2; 8 nucleotides agree with TRBD2. CDR1 MNHEY and CDR2 SVGAGI come from the germline V gene. The CDR3 is 15 amino acids. Losses at the gene ends were 5 bases for V and 6 bases for J; bases not matched to a gene: 8. The CDR3 is CASSQDSGVAGELFF. The CDR3, as DNA: TGTGCCAGCAGTCAGGATAGCGGGGTGGCCGGGGAGCTGTTTTTT.

The rearrangement uses TRBV9 and TRBJ2-5; no definite D call. Germline CDR1 reads SGDLS; CDR2 reads YYNGEE. This CDR3 spans 14 amino acids. Trimming removed 4 bases from V and 5 bases from J, with 15 bases in between. The CDR3 bases are TGTGCCAGCAGCCGTGGAAGCGTCCACGAGACCCAGTACTTC. This sequence encodes CASSRGSVHETQYF.

This clone came up once. The CDR3 is CASSHSSGSTDEQFF. The CDR3 coding sequence is TGTGCCAGCAGCCACTCTAGCGGGAGTACCGATGAGCAGTTCTTC. V is TRBV4-2 and J is TRBJ2-1, with TRBD2 identical over 10 bases. The J segment lost 8 bases and the V segment lost 3 bases, leaving 7 bases of the junction unmatched. CDR1 and CDR2 from the germline V gene are LGHNA and YNFKEQ. The CDR3 is made up of 15 amino acids.

This chain uses TRBV27 with TRBJ1-1; TRBD1 matches at 7 bases. The V and J ends lost 2 bases and 0 bases, in that order; junction bases with no gene match: 9. This CDR3 is 17 amino acids long. The V gene's germline CDR1 is MNHEY and CDR2 SMNVEV (reference sequence). The CDR3 coding sequence is TGTGCCAGCAGTTTAAGGGGACAGAGTTTAATGAACACTGAAGCTTTCTTT. This encodes CASSLRGQSLMNTEAFF.

The chain has TRBV5-1 and TRBJ1-5; D call uncertain. This CDR3 is 12 amino acids long. CDR1 is SGHRS, CDR2 YFSETQ, per germline. The V end lost 5 bases, the J end lost 8 bases, and 11 bases lay between the germline ends. The CDR3 nucleotides are TGCGCCAGCAGGAGGTGGCCGGAGCCCCAGCATTTT. Translation gives CASRRWPEPQHF.

The rearrangement uses TRBV7-9 and TRBJ2-3; 9 bases are a match to TRBD2. The CDR3 length is 16 residues. V shed 1 base and J 4 bases; nucleotides not matched to a gene: 6. The germline gives CDR1 SEHNR, CDR2 FQNEAQ (reference sequence). This CDR3 is CASSLGPSGNSDTQYF. CDR3 bases: TGTGCCAGCAGCTTAGGCCCTAGCGGGAACTCAGATACGCAGTATTTT.

This chain joins TRBV6-1 and TRBJ1-4, with D perhaps TRBD1 (6 bases). The CDR3 has 16 amino acids. The germline CDR1 and CDR2 sequences are MNHNS and SASEGT. V lost 4 bases to trimming and J lost 7 bases, with 19 bases between them. The CDR3 reads CASSAQLRGGGEKLFF. The DNA for the CDR3 is TGTGCCAGCAGTGCCCAGCTTCGGGGGGGCGGTGAAAAACTGTTTTTT.

The gene calls are TRBV6-1 and TRBJ2-7; 11 nucleotides align to TRBD2. This CDR3 spans 18 amino acids. In germline, CDR1 is MNHNS, CDR2 SASEGT. V lost 3 bases and J lost 2; bases outside the gene matches: 12. In nucleotides, the CDR3 is TGTGCCAGCAGTGAGGTGGCCTCGACTAGCGGGGTTCCCTACGAGCAGTACTTC. This translates into CASSEVASTSGVPYEQYF.

The CDR3 DNA reads as TGTGCCAGCGCAACTCAAGGGGGAAACACTGAAGCTTTCTTT. This gives the protein CASATQGGNTEAFF. The chain has TRBV7-3 and TRBJ1-1; perhaps TRBD1 as D (6 bases). Germline values: CDR1 SGHTA, CDR2 FQGTGA. The CDR3 extends over 14 amino acids. Trimming left V 8 bases short and J 2 bases short, with 15 bases between. Variable domain in full (rest from reference TRBV7-3 and TRBJ1-1): GAGVSQTPSNKVTEKGKYVELRCDPISGHTALYWYRQSLGQGPEFLIYFQGTGAADDSGLPNDRFFAVRPEGSVSTLKIQRTERGDSAVYLCASATQGGNTEAFFGQGTRLTVV.

The rearrangement uses TRBV2 and TRBJ1-2, with D possibly matching TRBD1 (6 bases). Germline V CDR1 and CDR2: SNHLY, FYNNEI. V lost 1 base, J lost 6 bases, and 9 bases lay in between. CDR3 length: 13 amino acids. The CDR3 DNA sequence: TGTGCCAGCAGTGAAGTAGGGGGTAATGGCTACACCTTC. It yields the protein CASSEVGGNGYTF.

V gene TRBV28 combines with J gene TRBJ2-1, with 7 bases aligning to TRBD1. The CDR3 consists of 17 residues. Looked up from germline, CDR1 is MDHEN and CDR2 is SYDVKM. With V trimmed by 3 bases and J by 0 bases, 8 bases remained unmatched. The CDR3 coding sequence is TGTGCCAGCAGTTTTGCTTGGGACAGCAGCTCCTACAATGAGCAGTTCTTC. Encoded protein: CASSFAWDSSSYNEQFF.

The chain joins TRBV6-1 to TRBJ2-5, with D maybe TRBD1 (5 bases). The V end lost 6 bases, the J end lost 9 bases, and 14 bases lay between the germline ends. Germline values: CDR1 MNHNS, CDR2 SASEGT. The CDR3 has 12 amino acids. The DNA for the CDR3 is TGTGCCAGCAGGACCTTAGGGGCGGCCCAGTACTTC. Protein product: CASRTLGAAQYF.

The rearrangement uses TRBV7-8 and TRBJ1-5; 8 nucleotides match TRBD1. This CDR3 contains 16 residues. Trimming cost V 0 bases and J 3 bases; bases outside gene matches: 4. The V gene's germline CDR1 is SGHVS and CDR2 FQNEAQ. CDR3 loop: CASSLAETGANQPQHF. In DNA form, the CDR3 reads TGTGCCAGCAGCTTAGCGGAGACAGGGGCCAATCAGCCCCAGCATTTT.

This chain links TRBV14 with TRBJ2-1; D is ambiguous. Germline V gene lookup returns CDR1 SGHDN and CDR2 FVKESK. V lost 2 bases, J lost 8 bases, and 7 bases lay in between. This CDR3 has 12 amino acids. The CDR3 is CASSQSVHEQFF. As DNA, the CDR3 is TGTGCCAGCAGCCAATCGGTCCATGAGCAGTTCTTC.

The CDR3 spells CASSMTGAQQETQYF. As DNA, the CDR3 is TGCGCCAGCAGCATGACAGGAGCTCAACAAGAGACCCAGTACTTC. This chain connects TRBV5-1 to TRBJ2-5; a weak D match, TRBD1 (6 bases). From germline, CDR1 is SGHRS and CDR2 YFSETQ. This CDR3 is 15 amino acids long. V lost 4 bases, J lost 2 bases, and 15 bases lay in between.

The rearrangement joins TRBV6-1 to TRBJ2-5; 7 bases fit TRBD2. Germline loops: CDR1 MNHNS, CDR2 SASEGT. V lost 1 base, J lost 7 bases, and 6 bases stayed unmatched. This CDR3 is 14 amino acids long. The DNA for the CDR3 is TGTGCCAGCAGTGAAGGGGGGGGGTCGGGGACCCAGTACTTC. Its protein is CASSEGGGSGTQYF.

The gene calls are TRBV6-5 and TRBJ1-2, with no clear D. V was pared by 0 bases and J by 1 base, with 9 bases between. The CDR3 sequence is 15 residues long. The germline CDR1 and CDR2 sequences are MNHEY and SVGAGI. CDR3 in DNA: TGTGCCAGCAGTTACTCGAGAGGAGGTAACTATGGCTACACCTTC. This sequence encodes CASSYSRGGNYGYTF.

The genes are TRBV6-4 and TRBJ2-5; D not resolved. Germline V lookup: CDR1 MRHNA, CDR2 SNTAGT. The ends were cut back, 0 bases at V and 5 bases at J, with 10 bases in the middle. This CDR3 is built from 14 residues. The CDR3 sequence is CASSDSTRSETQYF. CDR3 nucleotides: TGTGCCAGCAGTGACTCAACCAGGTCGGAGACCCAGTACTTC.

The V call is TRBV4-1, the J call TRBJ2-5, with 9 bases fitting TRBD2. Germline assignment: CDR1 MGHRA and CDR2 YSYEKL. The junction had 11 bases not matched to a gene; V was cut back by 1 base and J by 5 bases. The CDR3 is 17 residues long. CDR3 sequence (DNA): TGCGCCAGCAGCCAAGGAGTGACTAGCGGTTCCGGGGAGACCCAGTACTTC. Translated: CASSQGVTSGSGETQYF.

V usage is TRBV7-9 and J usage is TRBJ1-1; D is perhaps TRBD1 (5 bases). The CDR3 has 16 residues. CDR1 and CDR2 from the germline V gene are SEHNR and FQNEAQ (reference sequence). V was cut by 1 base and J by 4 bases, with 16 bases left in between. CDR3 DNA sequence: TGTGCCAGCAGCTTAGATGTGGGGGGTAAGGCCACTGAAGCTTTCTTT. This codes for CASSLDVGGKATEAFF.

The V and J genes are TRBV2 and TRBJ1-2; D might be TRBD1 (6 bases). CDR1 is SNHLY, CDR2 FYNNEI, per germline. The CDR3 is 15 amino acids. Trimming pared 7 bases from V and 1 base from J, leaving 16 bases between. The CDR3 spells CASIGAGEYNYGYTF. The CDR3 DNA is TGTGCCAGCATAGGAGCAGGGGAATATAACTATGGCTACACCTTC.

The chain is built from TRBV10-3 and TRBJ1-2, with TRBD1 matching over 7 bases. Germline loops: CDR1 ENHRY, CDR2 SYGVKD. The ends lost 6 bases at V and 7 bases at J; junction bases unmatched: 11. This CDR3 has 14 residues. The CDR3 DNA follows: TGTGCCATCAGCGCTGGGGGGACAGTCAGTGGCTACACCTTC. It encodes CAISAGGTVSGYTF.